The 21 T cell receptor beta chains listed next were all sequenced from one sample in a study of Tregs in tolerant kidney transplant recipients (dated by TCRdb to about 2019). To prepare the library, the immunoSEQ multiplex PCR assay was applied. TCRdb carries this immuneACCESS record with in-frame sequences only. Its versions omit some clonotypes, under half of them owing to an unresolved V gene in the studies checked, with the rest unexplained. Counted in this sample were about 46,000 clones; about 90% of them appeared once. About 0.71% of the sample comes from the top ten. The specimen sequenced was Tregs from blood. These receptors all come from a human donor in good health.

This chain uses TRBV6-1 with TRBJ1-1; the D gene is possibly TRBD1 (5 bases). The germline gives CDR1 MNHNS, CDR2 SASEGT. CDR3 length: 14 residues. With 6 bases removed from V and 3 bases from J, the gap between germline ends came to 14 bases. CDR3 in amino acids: CASRRQSVHTEAFF. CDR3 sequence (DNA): TGTGCCAGCAGGCGACAGTCTGTTCACACTGAAGCTTTCTTT.

This CDR3 reads CASSPVTGNTEAFF. The CDR3 bases are TGTGCCAGCTCACCCGTTACGGGGAACACTGAAGCTTTCTTT. V and J are TRBV18 and TRBJ1-1, with D uncertain. CDR1 is KGHSH, CDR2 LQKENI, per germline. The CDR3 is 14 amino acids. Trimming shortened V by 3 bases and J by 1 base, and 9 bases separated the two germline ends.

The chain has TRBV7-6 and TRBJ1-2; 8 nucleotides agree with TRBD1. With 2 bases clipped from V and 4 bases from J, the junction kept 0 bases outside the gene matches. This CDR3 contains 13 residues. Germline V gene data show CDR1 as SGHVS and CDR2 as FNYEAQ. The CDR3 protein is CASSLQGAYGYTF. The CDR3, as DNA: TGTGCCAGCAGCTTACAGGGGGCCTATGGCTACACCTTC.

CDR3 nucleotides: TGCGCCAGCAGCCCCGGACAGGGCTATGGCTACACCTTC. This sequence encodes CASSPGQGYGYTF. The rearrangement uses TRBV5-1 and TRBJ1-2; 8 positions agree with TRBD1. Germline V gene sequence: CDR1 SGHRS, CDR2 YFSETQ. The CDR3 length is 13 residues. Trimming removed 4 bases from V and 4 bases from J; junction bases left unmatched: 3.

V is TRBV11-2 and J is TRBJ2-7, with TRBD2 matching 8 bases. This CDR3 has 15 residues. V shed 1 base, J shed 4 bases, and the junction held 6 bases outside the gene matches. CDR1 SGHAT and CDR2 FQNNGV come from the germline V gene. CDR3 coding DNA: TGTGCCAGCAGCTTAGCTCGAGCGGGGGCGTACGAGCAGTACTTC. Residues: CASSLARAGAYEQYF.

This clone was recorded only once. CDR3 nucleotide sequence: TGCGCCAGCAGCTTGTATCCGTTTTCAAGCGGTGAAAAACTGTTTTTT. This codes for CASSLYPFSSGEKLFF. The V and J genes are TRBV5-1 and TRBJ1-4, with D unresolved. The CDR3 consists of 16 residues. Per the germline V gene, CDR1 is SGHRS and CDR2 is YFSETQ. V dropped 1 base and J dropped 7 bases, with 17 bases sitting between them.

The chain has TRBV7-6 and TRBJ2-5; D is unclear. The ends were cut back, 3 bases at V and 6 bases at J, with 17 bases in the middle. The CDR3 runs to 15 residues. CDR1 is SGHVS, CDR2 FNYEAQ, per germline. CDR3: CASSFSAARSQTQYF. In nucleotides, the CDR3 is TGTGCCAGCAGCTTCTCGGCGGCTCGGTCACAGACCCAGTACTTC. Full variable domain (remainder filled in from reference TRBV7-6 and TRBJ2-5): GAGVSQSPRYKVTKRGQDVALRCDPISGHVSLYWYRQALGQGPEFLTYFNYEAQQDKSGLPNDRFSAERPEGSISTLTIQRTEQRDSAMYRCASSFSAARSQTQYFGPGTRLLVL.

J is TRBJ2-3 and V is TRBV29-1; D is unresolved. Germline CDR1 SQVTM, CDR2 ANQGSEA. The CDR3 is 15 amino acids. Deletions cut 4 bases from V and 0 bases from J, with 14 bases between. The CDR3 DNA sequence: TGCAGCGTTGGGAGTTTATGGTTTAGCACAGATACGCAGTATTTT. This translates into CSVGSLWFSTDTQYF.

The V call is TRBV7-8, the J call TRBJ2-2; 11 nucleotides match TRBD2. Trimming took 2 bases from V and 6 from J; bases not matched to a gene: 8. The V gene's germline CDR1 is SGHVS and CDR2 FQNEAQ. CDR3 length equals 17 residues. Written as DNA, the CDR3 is TGTGCCAGCAGCTTAATAGCGGGAGGGCTATCCTCCGGGGAGCTGTTTTTT. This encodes CASSLIAGGLSSGELFF. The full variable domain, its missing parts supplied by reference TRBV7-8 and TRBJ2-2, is GAGVSQSPRYKVAKRGQDVALRCDPISGHVSLFWYQQALGQGPEFLTYFQNEAQLDKSGLPSDRFFAERPEGSVSTLKIQRTQQEDSAVYLCASSLIAGGLSSGELFFGEGSRLTVL.

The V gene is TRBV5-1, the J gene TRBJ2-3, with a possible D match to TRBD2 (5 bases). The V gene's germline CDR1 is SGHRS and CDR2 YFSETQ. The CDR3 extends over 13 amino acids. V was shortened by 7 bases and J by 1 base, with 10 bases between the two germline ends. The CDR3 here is CASEGPRTDTQYF. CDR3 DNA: TGCGCCAGCGAGGGCCCCCGCACAGATACGCAGTATTTT.

This CDR3 reads CATGVAGEFEQFF. The CDR3 DNA follows: TGTGCCACAGGAGTAGCGGGAGAGTTTGAGCAGTTCTTC. V and J are TRBV7-9 and TRBJ2-1; 9 bases match TRBD2. The CDR3 extends over 13 amino acids. Germline CDR1 reads SEHNR; CDR2 reads FQNEAQ (reference sequence). With 10 bases clipped from V and 9 bases from J, the junction kept 10 bases outside the gene matches.

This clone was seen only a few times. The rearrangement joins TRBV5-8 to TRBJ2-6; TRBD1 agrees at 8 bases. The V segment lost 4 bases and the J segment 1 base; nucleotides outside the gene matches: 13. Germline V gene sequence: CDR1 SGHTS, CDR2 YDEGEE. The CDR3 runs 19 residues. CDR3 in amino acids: CASSRTGQAKLSGANVLTF. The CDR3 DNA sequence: TGTGCCAGCAGCCGGACGGGACAGGCAAAACTTTCTGGGGCCAACGTCCTGACTTTC.

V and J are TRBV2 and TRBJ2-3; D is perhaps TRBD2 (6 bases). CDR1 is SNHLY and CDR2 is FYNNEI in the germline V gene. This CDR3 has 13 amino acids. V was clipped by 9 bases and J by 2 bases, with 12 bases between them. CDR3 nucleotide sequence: TGTGCCAGTGCGGGACTTAACACAGATACGCAGTATTTT. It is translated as CASAGLNTDTQYF.

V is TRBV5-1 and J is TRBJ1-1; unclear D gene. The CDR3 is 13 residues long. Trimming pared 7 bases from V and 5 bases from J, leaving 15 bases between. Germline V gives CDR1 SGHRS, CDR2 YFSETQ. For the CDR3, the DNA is TGCGCCAGCCTTAACGAGGCTGGTACTGAAGCTTTCTTT. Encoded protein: CASLNEAGTEAFF.

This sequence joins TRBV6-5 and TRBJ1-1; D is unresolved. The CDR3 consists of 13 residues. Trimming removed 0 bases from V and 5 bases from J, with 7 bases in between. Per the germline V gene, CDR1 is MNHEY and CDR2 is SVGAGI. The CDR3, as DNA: TGTGCCAGCAGTTACTCAAGGTATACTGAAGCTTTCTTT. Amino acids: CASSYSRYTEAFF.

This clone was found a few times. DNA of the CDR3: TGTGCCAGCAGCTTTGGCGGTTACACAGATACGCAGTATTTT. It yields the protein CASSFGGYTDTQYF. This rearrangement joins TRBV13 to TRBJ2-3; the D is unclear. Germline assignment: CDR1 PRHDT and CDR2 FYEKMQ (reference sequence). The CDR3 spans 14 residues. V dropped 3 bases and J dropped 2 bases, with 9 bases sitting between them.

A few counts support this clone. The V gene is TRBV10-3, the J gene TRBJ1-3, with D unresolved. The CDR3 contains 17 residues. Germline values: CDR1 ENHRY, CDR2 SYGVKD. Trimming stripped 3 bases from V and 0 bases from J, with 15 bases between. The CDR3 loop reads CAISDRPGVVSGNTIYF. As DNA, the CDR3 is TGTGCCATCAGTGACCGTCCCGGGGTAGTCTCTGGAAACACCATATATTTT.

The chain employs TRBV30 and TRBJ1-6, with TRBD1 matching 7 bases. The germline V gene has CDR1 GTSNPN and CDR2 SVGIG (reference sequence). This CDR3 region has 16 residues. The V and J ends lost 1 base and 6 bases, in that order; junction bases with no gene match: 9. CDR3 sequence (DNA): TGTGCCTGGAGTGGGTGGGTCCGGGACAGTAATTCACCCCTCCACTTT. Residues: CAWSGWVRDSNSPLHF.

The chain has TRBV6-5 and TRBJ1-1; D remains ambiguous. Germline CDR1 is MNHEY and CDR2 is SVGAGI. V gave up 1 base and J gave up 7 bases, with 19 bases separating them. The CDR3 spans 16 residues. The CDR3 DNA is TGTGCCAGCAGTTACTTTAAACTGCAGAACCACATTGAAGCTTTCTTT. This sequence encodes CASSYFKLQNHIEAFF.

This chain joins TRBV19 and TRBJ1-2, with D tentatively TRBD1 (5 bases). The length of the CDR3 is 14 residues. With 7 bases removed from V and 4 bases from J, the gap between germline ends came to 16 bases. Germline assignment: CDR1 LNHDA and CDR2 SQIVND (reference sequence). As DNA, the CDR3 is TGTGCCAGTACCAAGGACCGTGGGGGCTATGGCTACACCTTC. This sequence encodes CASTKDRGGYGYTF. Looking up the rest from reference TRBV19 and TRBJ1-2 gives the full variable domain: DGGITQSPKYLFRKEGQNVTLSCEQNLNHDAMYWYRQDPGQGLRLIYYSQIVNDFQKGDIAEGYSVSREKKESFPLTVTSAQKNPTAFYLCASTKDRGGYGYTFGSGTRLTVV.

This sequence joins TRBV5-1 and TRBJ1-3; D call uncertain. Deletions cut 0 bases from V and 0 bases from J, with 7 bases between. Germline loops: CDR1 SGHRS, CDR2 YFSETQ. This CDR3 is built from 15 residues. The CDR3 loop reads CASSLGRISGNTIYF. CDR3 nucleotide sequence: TGCGCCAGCAGCTTGGGACGGATCTCTGGAAACACCATATATTTT.